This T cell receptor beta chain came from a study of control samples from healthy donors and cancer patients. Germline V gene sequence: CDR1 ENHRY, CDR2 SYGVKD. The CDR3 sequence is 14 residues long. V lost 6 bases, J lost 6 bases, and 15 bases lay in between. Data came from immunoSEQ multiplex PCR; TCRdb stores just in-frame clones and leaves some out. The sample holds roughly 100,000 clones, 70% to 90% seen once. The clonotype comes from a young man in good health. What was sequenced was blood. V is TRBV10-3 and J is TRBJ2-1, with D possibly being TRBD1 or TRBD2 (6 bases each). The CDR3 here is CAISPSEGGNEQFF. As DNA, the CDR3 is TGTGCCATCAGCCCCTCCGAGGGGGGCAATGAGCAGTTCTTC.